The 23 T cell receptor beta chains presented below share a single source sample, sequenced in a study of shared T cell receptors in the human thymus. Here immunoSEQ multiplex PCR was the method, and the copy in TCRdb shows in-frame clones only, minus some. The sample lists 700,000 to 750,000 clones, 80% to 90% seen once, with 0.0095% to 0.011% in the top ten. The sample also formed part of further work on human thymus T cells.

The specimen was thymocytes. The receptor source for this set is a girl in the first two years of life with a congenital heart defect.

V is TRBV5-1 and J is TRBJ1-2; D possibly corresponds to TRBD1 (6 bases). Germline V gives CDR1 SGHRS, CDR2 YFSETQ. CDR3 size: 13 residues. Trimming took off 4 bases at V and 3 bases at J, with 10 bases between the two ends. CDR3 bases: TGCGCCAGCAGCACAGGGATTGACTATGGCTACACCTTC. Protein product: CASSTGIDYGYTF.

The J gene is TRBJ1-5, the V gene TRBV7-4, with a possible D match to TRBD1 (5 bases). The germline V gene encodes CDR1 SGHVT and CDR2 SQSDAQ. The CDR3 runs to 17 residues. V was pared by 5 bases and J by 0 bases, with 17 bases between. CDR3 protein: CASSHTLQAYSNQPQHF. For the CDR3, the DNA is TGTGCCAGCAGCCACACGTTACAGGCCTATAGCAATCAGCCCCAGCATTTT.

CDR3 amino acids: CASSLWTGGPYTEAFF. CDR3 sequence (DNA): TGCGCCAGCAGCTTGTGGACAGGGGGTCCCTACACTGAAGCTTTCTTT. The chain employs TRBV5-1 and TRBJ1-1, with 10 bases identical to TRBD1. This CDR3 spans 16 amino acids. Germline V gene sequence: CDR1 SGHRS, CDR2 YFSETQ. The J segment lost 3 bases and the V segment lost 1 base, leaving 6 bases of the junction unmatched.

The rearrangement links TRBV5-1 to TRBJ2-5; 13 bases map to TRBD2. Trimming removed 4 bases from V and 5 bases from J; junction bases left unmatched: 11. The CDR3 spans 17 residues. CDR1 is SGHRS, CDR2 YFSETQ, per germline. Written as DNA, the CDR3 is TGCGCCAGCAGCCCACGGACTAGCGGGGGCCCCCGGGAGACCCAGTACTTC. Translation gives CASSPRTSGGPRETQYF. The variable domain in full, with the rest retrieved from reference TRBV5-1 and TRBJ2-5, is KAGVTQTPRYLIKTRGQQVTLSCSPISGHRSVSWYQQTPGQGLQFLFEYFSETQRNKGNFPGRFSGRQFSNSRSEMNVSTLELGDSALYLCASSPRTSGGPRETQYFGPGTRLLVL.

This chain links TRBV7-9 with TRBJ1-1; 8 bases fit TRBD1. Trimming took 2 bases from V and 4 from J; bases not matched to a gene: 12. The CDR3 runs to 17 residues. Germline V gene lookup returns CDR1 SEHNR and CDR2 FQNEAQ (reference sequence). The CDR3 coding sequence is TGTGCCAGCAGCTTACCCGACAGGGGCCTCTTGGGCACTGAAGCTTTCTTT. Translating it yields CASSLPDRGLLGTEAFF.

This chain connects TRBV5-6 to TRBJ1-2; D unclear. Germline V gene lookup returns CDR1 SGHDT and CDR2 YYEEEE. V lost 4 bases and J lost 4, with 23 bases in between. The CDR3 is made up of 17 amino acids. CDR3 nucleotides: TGTGCCAGCAGCAGCGCCCGGAGGGCTAGGGCCTCCTATGGCTACACCTTC. Encoded protein: CASSSARRARASYGYTF. Full variable domain (missing parts from reference TRBV5-6 and TRBJ1-2): DAGVTQSPTHLIKTRGQQVTLRCSPKSGHDTVSWYQQALGQGPQFIFQYYEEEERQRGNFPDRFSGHQFPNYSSELNVNALLLGDSALYLCASSSARRARASYGYTFGSGTRLTVV.

V and J are TRBV6-1 and TRBJ2-1, with TRBD2 matching over 9 bases. This CDR3 has 13 residues. Germline V CDR1 and CDR2: MNHNS, SASEGT. The ends lost 8 bases at V and 3 bases at J; junction bases unmatched: 2. The CDR3 region has the DNA TGTGCCAGCCAGCGGGGGGTCTACAATGAGCAGTTCTTC. Its translation: CASQRGVYNEQFF.

This chain uses TRBV25-1 with TRBJ1-1; tentative D call: TRBD1 (6 bases). CDR1 and CDR2 from the germline V gene are MGHDK and SYGVNS. Deletions cut 0 bases from V and 5 bases from J, with 13 bases between. CDR3 size: 15 residues. CDR3 loop: CASSEYSGEETEAFF. The CDR3 bases are TGTGCCAGCAGTGAATATTCAGGGGAAGAAACTGAAGCTTTCTTT.

V is TRBV2 and J is TRBJ1-1; 9 bases match TRBD1. The CDR3 has 15 amino acids. The germline gives CDR1 SNHLY, CDR2 FYNNEI. The ends lost 8 bases at V and 1 base at J; junction bases unmatched: 8. The CDR3 loop is CASWGPGQGNTEAFF. Written as DNA, the CDR3 is TGTGCCAGCTGGGGACCGGGACAGGGGAACACTGAAGCTTTCTTT.

The gene calls are TRBV19 and TRBJ2-5; TRBD2 matches 11 bases. Judging by the DNA end, TRBJ2-7 fits better; the J call may be wrong. Germline V gives CDR1 LNHDA, CDR2 SQIVND (reference sequence). This CDR3 has 15 residues. The CDR3 region is CASSIGTSGFYEQYF. CDR3 sequence (DNA): TGTGCCAGTAGTATTGGGACTAGCGGATTTTACGAGCAGTACTTC.

This clone was seen only once. This rearrangement joins TRBV19 to TRBJ1-1; TRBD1 might be the D (5 bases). In germline, CDR1 is LNHDA, CDR2 SQIVND (reference sequence). The germline V and J ends were trimmed by 6 bases and 6 bases, with 23 bases remaining between them. The CDR3 runs 16 residues. Written as DNA, the CDR3 is TGTGCCAGTAGCGACCTATTTAATGGAGGGGTCGCTGAAGCTTTCTTT. This sequence encodes CASSDLFNGGVAEAFF. Looking up the rest from reference TRBV19 and TRBJ1-1 gives the full variable domain: DGGITQSPKYLFRKEGQNVTLSCEQNLNHDAMYWYRQDPGQGLRLIYYSQIVNDFQKGDIAEGYSVSREKKESFPLTVTSAQKNPTAFYLCASSDLFNGGVAEAFFGQGTRLTVV.

The chain carries TRBV15 and TRBJ2-7; weak D call: TRBD2 (6 bases). V was pared by 3 bases and J by 3 bases, with 12 bases between. Germline CDR1 is LNHNV and CDR2 is YYDKDF (reference sequence). The CDR3 has 14 amino acids. CDR3 DNA sequence: TGTGCCACCAGCAGCGGCGGGGTCCACTACGAGCAGTACTTC. Translated: CATSSGGVHYEQYF.

To note about this clone: The same CDR3 also results from other DNA sequences found in this sample. The chain links TRBV5-1 to TRBJ1-6, with 9 bases fitting TRBD1. Per the germline V gene, CDR1 is SGHRS and CDR2 is YFSETQ. The CDR3 has 23 residues. Trimming at V came to 0 bases and at J to 0 bases, leaving 19 bases not matched to a gene. This CDR3 reads CASSLADGTGFSGPSSYNSPLHF. The CDR3 nucleotides are TGCGCCAGCAGCTTGGCCGATGGGACAGGGTTCTCAGGGCCTAGCTCCTATAATTCACCCCTCCACTTT.

Concerning this clone itself: Relative to the germline gene, one junction end is altered; a read error may explain this. The same CDR3 arises from other DNA sequences in this sample as well. V and J are TRBV5-6 and TRBJ1-6; TRBD1 matches 7 bases. The CDR3 is 16 residues long. Germline assignment: CDR1 SGHDT and CDR2 YYEEEE. Here the CDR3 DNA reads TGTGCCAGCAGCTTGGGAGGGGGCGCATGGAATTCCCCCCTCCACTTT. As protein: CASSLGGGAWNSPLHF.

The chain carries TRBV7-9 and TRBJ2-2; TRBD1 agrees at 7 bases. Germline loops: CDR1 SEHNR, CDR2 FQNEAQ (reference sequence). The CDR3 runs 17 residues. V lost 4 bases and J lost 1; bases outside the gene matches: 9. This chain's CDR3 is CASSSYPGQLNTGELFF. The CDR3, as DNA: TGTGCCAGCAGCTCCTATCCGGGACAGCTGAACACCGGGGAGCTGTTTTTT.

The chain joins TRBV7-2 to TRBJ2-1; 9 nucleotides agree with TRBD2. CDR3 length equals 16 residues. Germline V CDR1 and CDR2: SGHTA, FQGNSA. The V gene end was trimmed by 1 base and the J gene end by 0 bases; junction bases not matched to a gene: 1. In nucleotides, the CDR3 is TGTGCCAGCAGCTTAGAGCGGGGGGACTCCTACAATGAGCAGTTCTTC. It translates to CASSLERGDSYNEQFF.

This chain links TRBV13 with TRBJ2-7; D might be TRBD1 (6 bases). The germline CDR1 and CDR2 sequences are PRHDT and FYEKMQ (reference sequence). V was clipped by 5 bases and J by 11 bases, with 22 bases between them. The CDR3 length is 14 residues. The CDR3 region has the DNA TGTGCCAGCAGCATAACCCGGGGCAGTCGGGACAAGTACTTC. Its translation: CASSITRGSRDKYF.

On this clone itself: Other DNA sequences in the same sample also yield this CDR3. The rearrangement joins TRBV20-1 to TRBJ2-5; D unresolved. The germline V and J ends were trimmed by 6 bases and 1 base, with 6 bases remaining between them. The CDR3 covers 11 residues. Germline V gene lookup returns CDR1 DFQATT and CDR2 SNEGSKA (reference sequence). The chain's CDR3 is CSARPQETQYF. In DNA, the CDR3 is TGCAGTGCCAGGCCCCAAGAGACCCAGTACTTC.

V is TRBV27 and J is TRBJ1-6; 8 nucleotides align to TRBD1. There are 14 residues in the CDR3. Germline lookup yields CDR1 MNHEY and CDR2 SMNVEV (reference sequence). The trim removed 7 bases at V and 7 bases at J, leaving 6 bases unmatched. CDR3 in DNA: TGTGCCAGCATCGGGACAGGTCAAAATTCACCCCTCCACTTT. It codes for CASIGTGQNSPLHF.

The CDR3 DNA reads as TGTGCCAGCAGCCCACGACAGGGGGACTATGGCTACACCTTC. Residues: CASSPRQGDYGYTF. The chain recombines TRBV7-6 with TRBJ1-2, with 9 bases aligning to TRBD1. Germline values: CDR1 SGHVS, CDR2 FNYEAQ. After removal of 5 bases from V and 3 bases from J, the junction contained 4 bases not matched to a gene. The CDR3 length is 14 residues.

The genes are TRBV7-2 and TRBJ1-1; D gene unclear. The CDR3 runs 13 residues. Germline-derived CDR1 and CDR2 are SGHTA and FQGNSA. Trimming shortened V by 1 base and J by 1 base, and 4 bases separated the two germline ends. The CDR3 DNA is TGTGCCAGCAGCTTAGTAGAGAACACTGAAGCTTTCTTT. Amino acids: CASSLVENTEAFF.

The V call is TRBV5-1, the J call TRBJ2-5; 7 bases align to TRBD1. Germline loops: CDR1 SGHRS, CDR2 YFSETQ. The CDR3 is made up of 16 amino acids. V shed 2 bases and J 5 bases; nucleotides not matched to a gene: 12. The CDR3 sequence: CASSLDRQGHRETQYF. The CDR3 DNA sequence: TGCGCCAGCAGCTTAGACAGACAGGGCCACAGGGAGACCCAGTACTTC.

J is TRBJ1-2 and V is TRBV19; D remains unclear. CDR3 size: 12 residues. From germline, CDR1 is LNHDA and CDR2 SQIVND (reference sequence). V was pared by 1 base and J by 8 bases, with 8 bases between. CDR3 sequence reads: CASSIGSEGYTF. The CDR3 DNA sequence: TGTGCCAGTAGTATAGGCTCCGAGGGCTACACCTTC.